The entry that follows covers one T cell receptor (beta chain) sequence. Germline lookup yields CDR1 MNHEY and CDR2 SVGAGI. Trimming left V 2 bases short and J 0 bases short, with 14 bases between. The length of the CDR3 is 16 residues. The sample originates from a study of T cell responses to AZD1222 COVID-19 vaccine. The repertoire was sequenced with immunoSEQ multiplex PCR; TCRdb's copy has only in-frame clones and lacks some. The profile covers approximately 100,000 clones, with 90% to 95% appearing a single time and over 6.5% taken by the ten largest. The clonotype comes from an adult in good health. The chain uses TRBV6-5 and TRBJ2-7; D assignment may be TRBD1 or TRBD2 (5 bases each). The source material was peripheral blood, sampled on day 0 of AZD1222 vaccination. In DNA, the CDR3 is TGTGCCAGCAGTTACCCGGGACCAAAAAGCTCCTACGAGCAGTACTTC. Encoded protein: CASSYPGPKSSYEQYF.